This entry features one T cell receptor beta chain sequence. Its antigen remains unknown. These data are taken from a study of cytomegalovirus exposure and HLA in healthy donors. The overall study: From some 180 million T cells, an earlier analysis saw around 120 million unique TCR beta sequences. Early released data comprised about 84 million unique TCRs from HLA-typed donors. Study-wide results and limits: Researchers reported in a later analysis that common viral pathogens appeared linked to several top clusters. Listed as cytomegalovirus-associated were 150 to 200 TCR beta chains.

After removal of 0 bases from V and 0 bases from J, the junction contained 13 bases not matched to a gene. Germline-derived CDR1 and CDR2 are LGHNA and YSLEER. The CDR3 contains 20 residues. Researchers ran the PCR with 60 Vbeta and 13 Jbeta primers. Libraries were prepared by immunoSEQ multiplex PCR; TCRdb keeps only in-frame clonotypes and omits some of them. This table has 150,000 to 200,000 clones, just under 80% appearing once. The gene calls are TRBV4-3 and TRBJ2-7, with 11 nucleotides matching TRBD2. Material for sequencing was PBMCs. The receptor was isolated from a woman aged 45-65 years in good health and CMV-seropositive. CDR3 bases: TGCGCCAGCAGCCAAGAACTAGCGGGAGCCGGGCCACCGAGCTCCTACGAGCAGTACTTC. Translating it yields CASSQELAGAGPPSSYEQYF.